Included here is one T cell receptor beta chain sequence, with context. In the original workflow: The assay estimated nucleated cells by amplifying reference gene primers. The data were produced by immunoSEQ multiplex PCR, yet TCRdb's version contains in-frame clones alone and is incomplete. For V, J and clone size, that table is used; D and trimming come from the DNA. This sample yields hundreds of thousands of clones, of which around 85% are seen a single time; 3.6% belongs to the top ten. This sample is drawn from a study of blood T cell repertoires in COVID-19. Study-wide context: Acute and convalescent COVID-19 samples came from the United States, Italy and Spain.

This CDR3 region has 16 residues. Germline lookup yields CDR1 MRHNA and CDR2 SNTAGT. V shed 2 bases and J 3 bases; nucleotides not matched to a gene: 7. This chain links TRBV6-4 with TRBJ2-3; 8 nucleotides line up with TRBD2. The sample comprised peripheral blood. This clonotype was obtained from a woman aged 18-35 years with acute or convalescent COVID-19. The DNA of the CDR3 is TGTGCCAGCAGTGACGGGGGTAGCGGGGAAACAGATACGCAGTATTTT. This sequence encodes CASSDGGSGETDTQYF.